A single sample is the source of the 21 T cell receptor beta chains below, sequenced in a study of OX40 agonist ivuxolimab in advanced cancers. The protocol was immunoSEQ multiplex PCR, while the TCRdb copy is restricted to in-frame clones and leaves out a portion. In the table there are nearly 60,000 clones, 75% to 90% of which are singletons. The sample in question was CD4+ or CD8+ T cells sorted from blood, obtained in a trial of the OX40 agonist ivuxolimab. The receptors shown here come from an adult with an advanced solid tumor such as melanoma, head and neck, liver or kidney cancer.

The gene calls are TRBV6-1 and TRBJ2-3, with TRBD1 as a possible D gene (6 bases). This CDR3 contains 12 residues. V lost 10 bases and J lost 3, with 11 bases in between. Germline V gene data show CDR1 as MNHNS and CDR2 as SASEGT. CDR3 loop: CATRTDTDTQYF. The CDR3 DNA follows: TGTGCCACCCGGACAGATACAGATACGCAGTATTTT.

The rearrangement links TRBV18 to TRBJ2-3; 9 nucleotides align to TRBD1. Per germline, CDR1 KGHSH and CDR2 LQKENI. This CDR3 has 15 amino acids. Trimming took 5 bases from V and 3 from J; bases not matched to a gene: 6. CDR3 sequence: CASSTGTGWTDTQYF. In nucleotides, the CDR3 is TGTGCCAGCTCAACCGGGACAGGGTGGACAGATACGCAGTATTTT.

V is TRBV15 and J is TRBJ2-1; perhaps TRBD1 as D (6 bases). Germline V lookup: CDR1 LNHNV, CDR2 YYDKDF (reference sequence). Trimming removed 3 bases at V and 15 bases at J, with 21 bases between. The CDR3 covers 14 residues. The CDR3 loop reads CATSRYPQDSLRFF. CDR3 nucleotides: TGTGCCACCAGCAGGTACCCCCAGGACAGTTTGAGGTTCTTC.

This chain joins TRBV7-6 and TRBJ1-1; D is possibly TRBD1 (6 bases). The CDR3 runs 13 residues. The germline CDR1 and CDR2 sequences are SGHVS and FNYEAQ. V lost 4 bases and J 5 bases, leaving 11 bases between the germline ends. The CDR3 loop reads CASSSQGGTEAFF. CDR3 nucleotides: TGTGCCAGCAGCTCACAGGGTGGTACTGAAGCTTTCTTT.

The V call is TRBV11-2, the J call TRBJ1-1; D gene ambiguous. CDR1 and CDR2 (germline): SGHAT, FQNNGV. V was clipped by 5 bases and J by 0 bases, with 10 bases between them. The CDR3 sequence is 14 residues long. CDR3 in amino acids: CASSPQRMNTEAFF. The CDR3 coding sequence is TGTGCCAGCAGCCCCCAGAGGATGAACACTGAAGCTTTCTTT.

In DNA, the CDR3 is TGTGCCAGCAGCTTATTACAGGGTCTTTTATACGAGCAGTACTTC. Its protein product is CASSLLQGLLYEQYF. The chain has TRBV7-8 and TRBJ2-7; D may be TRBD1 (6 bases). The germline CDR1 and CDR2 sequences are SGHVS and FQNEAQ. Between the trimmed V and J ends, which lost 2 bases and 4 bases, there was a span of 15 bases. The CDR3 contains 15 residues.

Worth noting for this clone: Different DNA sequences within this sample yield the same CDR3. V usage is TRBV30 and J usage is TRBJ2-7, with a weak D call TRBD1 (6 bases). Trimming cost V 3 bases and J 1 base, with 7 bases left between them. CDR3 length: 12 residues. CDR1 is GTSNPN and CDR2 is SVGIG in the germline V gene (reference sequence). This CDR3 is CAWSGTSYEQYF. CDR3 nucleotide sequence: TGTGCCTGGAGCGGGACATCCTACGAGCAGTACTTC. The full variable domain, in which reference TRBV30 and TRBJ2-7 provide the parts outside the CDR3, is SQTIHQWPATLVQPVGSPLSLECTVEGTSNPNLYWYRQAAGRGLQLLFYSVGIGQISSEVPQNLSASRPQDRQFILSSKKLLLSDSGFYLCAWSGTSYEQYFGPGTRLTVT.

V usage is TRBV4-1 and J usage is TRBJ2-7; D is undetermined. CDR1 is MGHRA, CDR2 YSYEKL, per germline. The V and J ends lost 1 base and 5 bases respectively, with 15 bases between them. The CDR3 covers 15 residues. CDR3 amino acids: CASSQVITAMHEQYF. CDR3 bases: TGCGCCAGCAGCCAAGTTATTACGGCAATGCACGAGCAGTACTTC.

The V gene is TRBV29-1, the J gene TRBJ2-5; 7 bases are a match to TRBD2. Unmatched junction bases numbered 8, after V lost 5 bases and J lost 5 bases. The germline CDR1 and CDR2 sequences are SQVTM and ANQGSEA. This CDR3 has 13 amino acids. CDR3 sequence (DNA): TGCAGCGTTTCGGTTGGAGCGGGGGAGACCCAGTACTTC. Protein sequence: CSVSVGAGETQYF.

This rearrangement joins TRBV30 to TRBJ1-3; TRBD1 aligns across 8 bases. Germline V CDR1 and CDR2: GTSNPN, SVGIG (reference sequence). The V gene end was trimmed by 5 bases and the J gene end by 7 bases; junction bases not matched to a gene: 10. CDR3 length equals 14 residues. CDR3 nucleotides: TGTGCCTGGGCCGCCCGGGACAGGTGGAACACCATATATTTT. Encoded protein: CAWAARDRWNTIYF.

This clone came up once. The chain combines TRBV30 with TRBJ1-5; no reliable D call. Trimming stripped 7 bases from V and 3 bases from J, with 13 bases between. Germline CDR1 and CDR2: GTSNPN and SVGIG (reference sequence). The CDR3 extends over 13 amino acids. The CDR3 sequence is CAYGGQPNQPQHF. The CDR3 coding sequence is TGTGCCTACGGAGGGCAGCCCAATCAGCCCCAGCATTTT.

The CDR3 DNA follows: TGTGCCTGGAGCCCAGCGGCGATTTATGGCTACACCTTC. Translating gives CAWSPAAIYGYTF. The genes are TRBV30 and TRBJ1-2, with D uncertain. CDR3 length: 13 amino acids. The V gene lost 3 bases and the J gene lost 5 bases, with 13 bases spanning the gap. Per germline, CDR1 GTSNPN and CDR2 SVGIG (reference sequence).

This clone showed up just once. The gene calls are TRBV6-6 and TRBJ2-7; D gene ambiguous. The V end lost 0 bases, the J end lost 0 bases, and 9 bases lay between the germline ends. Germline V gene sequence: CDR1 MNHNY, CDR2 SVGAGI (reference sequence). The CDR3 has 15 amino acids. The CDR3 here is CASSYSSLTSYEQYF. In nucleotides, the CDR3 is TGTGCCAGCAGTTACTCGTCTCTGACCTCCTACGAGCAGTACTTC.

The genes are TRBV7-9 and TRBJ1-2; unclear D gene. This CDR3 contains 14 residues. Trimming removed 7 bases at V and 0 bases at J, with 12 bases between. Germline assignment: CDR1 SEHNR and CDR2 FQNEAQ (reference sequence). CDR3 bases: TGTGCCAGCACCCGAATCGGGTCTAACTATGGCTACACCTTC. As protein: CASTRIGSNYGYTF.

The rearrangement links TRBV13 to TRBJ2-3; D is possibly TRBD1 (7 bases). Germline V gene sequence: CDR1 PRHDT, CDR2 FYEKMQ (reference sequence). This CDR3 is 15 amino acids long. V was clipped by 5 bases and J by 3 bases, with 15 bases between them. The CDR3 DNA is TGTGCCAGCAGCCGGGACAGAGGGGGGACAGATACGCAGTATTTT. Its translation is CASSRDRGGTDTQYF.

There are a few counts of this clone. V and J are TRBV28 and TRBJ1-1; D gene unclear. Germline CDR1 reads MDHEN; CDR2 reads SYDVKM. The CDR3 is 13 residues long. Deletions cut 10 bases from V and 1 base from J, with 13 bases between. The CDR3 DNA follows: TGTGCCACCCGTAAAGCGACGAACACTGAAGCTTTCTTT. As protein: CATRKATNTEAFF. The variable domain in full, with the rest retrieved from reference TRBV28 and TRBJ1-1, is DVKVTQSSRYLVKRTGEKVFLECVQDMDHENMFWYRQDPGLGLRLIYFSYDVKMKEKGDIPEGYSVSREKKERFSLILESASTNQTSMYLCATRKATNTEAFFGQGTRLTVV.

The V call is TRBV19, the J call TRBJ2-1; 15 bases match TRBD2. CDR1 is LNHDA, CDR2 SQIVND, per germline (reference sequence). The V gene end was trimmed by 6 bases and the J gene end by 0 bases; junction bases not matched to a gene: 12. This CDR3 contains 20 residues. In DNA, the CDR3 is TGTGCCAGTAGGCAAAGGACTAGCGGGAGGGCCGGCAGCTCCTACAATGAGCAGTTCTTC. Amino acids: CASRQRTSGRAGSSYNEQFF. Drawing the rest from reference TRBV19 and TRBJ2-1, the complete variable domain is DGGITQSPKYLFRKEGQNVTLSCEQNLNHDAMYWYRQDPGQGLRLIYYSQIVNDFQKGDIAEGYSVSREKKESFPLTVTSAQKNPTAFYLCASRQRTSGRAGSSYNEQFFGPGTRLTVL.

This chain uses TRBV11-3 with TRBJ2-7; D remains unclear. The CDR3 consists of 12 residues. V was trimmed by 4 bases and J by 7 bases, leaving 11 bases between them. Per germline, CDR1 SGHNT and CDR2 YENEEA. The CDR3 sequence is CASSSGFGEQYF. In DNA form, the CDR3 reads TGTGCCAGCAGCTCGGGTTTCGGGGAGCAGTACTTC.

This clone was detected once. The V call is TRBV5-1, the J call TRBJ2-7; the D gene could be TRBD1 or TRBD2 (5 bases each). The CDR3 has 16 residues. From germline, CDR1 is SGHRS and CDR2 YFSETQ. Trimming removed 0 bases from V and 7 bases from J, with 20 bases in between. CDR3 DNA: TGCGCCAGCAGCTTGGGGGTGACAGCGGACGTTGGGGAGCAGTACTTC. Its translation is CASSLGVTADVGEQYF.

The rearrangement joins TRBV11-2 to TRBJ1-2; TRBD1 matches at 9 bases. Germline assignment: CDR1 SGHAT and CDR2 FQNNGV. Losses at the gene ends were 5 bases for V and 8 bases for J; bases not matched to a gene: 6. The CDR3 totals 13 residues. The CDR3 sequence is CASSRDRVGGYTF. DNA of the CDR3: TGTGCCAGCAGCAGGGACAGGGTGGGAGGCTACACCTTC.

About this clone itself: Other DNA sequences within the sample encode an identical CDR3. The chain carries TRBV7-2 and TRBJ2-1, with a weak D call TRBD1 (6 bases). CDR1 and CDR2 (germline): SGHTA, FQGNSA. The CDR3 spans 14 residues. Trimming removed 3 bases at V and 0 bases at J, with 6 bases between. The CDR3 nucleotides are TGTGCCAGCAGCTTGGACAGCTCCTACAATGAGCAGTTCTTC. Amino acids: CASSLDSSYNEQFF.